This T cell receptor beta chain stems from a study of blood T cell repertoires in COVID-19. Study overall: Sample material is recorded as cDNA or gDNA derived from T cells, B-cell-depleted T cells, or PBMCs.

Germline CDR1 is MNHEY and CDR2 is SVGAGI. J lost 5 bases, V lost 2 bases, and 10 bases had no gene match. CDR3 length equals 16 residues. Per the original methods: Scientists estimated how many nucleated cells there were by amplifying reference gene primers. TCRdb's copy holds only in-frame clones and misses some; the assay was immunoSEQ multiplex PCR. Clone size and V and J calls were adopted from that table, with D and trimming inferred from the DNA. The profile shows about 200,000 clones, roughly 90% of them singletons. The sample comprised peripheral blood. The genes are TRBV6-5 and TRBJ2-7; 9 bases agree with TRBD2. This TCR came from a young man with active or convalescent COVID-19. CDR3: CASSYNSVSGGNEQYF. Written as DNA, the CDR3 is TGTGCCAGCAGTTACAATTCGGTCAGCGGGGGGAACGAGCAGTACTTC.